This TCR beta chain was retrieved from a study of response to subunit inactivated influenza vaccine. Study-wide results and limits: Researchers suggested that each seasonal influenza vaccination recruits few new T cells.

TCRdb processed the RT-PCR reads anew with MiXCR; each CDR3 protein has one entry. The profile shows 550,000 to 800,000 distinct CDR3 sequences, over 11% of them singletons. As concerns this clonotype: The antigen is unknown.

V dropped 4 bases and J dropped 4 bases, with 11 bases sitting between them. This CDR3 comprises 13 residues. CDR1 SGHRS and CDR2 YFSETQ come from the germline V gene. The sequenced sample was PBMCs from blood, obtained 14 to 15 days before vaccination. The chain couples TRBV5-1 to TRBJ1-2; perhaps TRBD1 as D (6 bases). The receptor was isolated from a man in his fifties or sixties who received an inactivated influenza vaccine. CDR3 in amino acids: CASSVDSIYGYTF. The CDR3 DNA reads as TGCGCCAGCAGCGTGGACAGTATCTATGGCTACACCTTC.